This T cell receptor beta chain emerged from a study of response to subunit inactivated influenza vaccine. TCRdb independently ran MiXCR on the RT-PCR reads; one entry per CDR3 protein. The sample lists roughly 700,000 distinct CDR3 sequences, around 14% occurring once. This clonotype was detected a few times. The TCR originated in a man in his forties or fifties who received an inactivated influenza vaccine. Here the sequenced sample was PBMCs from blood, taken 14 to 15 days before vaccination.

CDR3 sequence: CASRLGTGGEQFF. CDR3 DNA: TGCGCCAGCAGGCTTGGGACAGGGGGTGAGCAGTTCTTC. The V call is TRBV5-1, the J call TRBJ2-1, with 11 bases fitting TRBD1. J gave up 9 bases and V 5 bases, and 4 bases lay outside the gene matches. The CDR3 is 13 amino acids. CDR1 and CDR2 from the germline V gene are SGHRS and YFSETQ.